This entry concerns a single T cell receptor beta chain. The source of the sample is a study of CD8 T cells in Susac syndrome. Reverse transcription used about 0.45 to 1 ug RNA and random hexamers. TCRdb itself ran the immunoSEQ multiplex PCR reads through MiXCR, one entry per CDR3 protein. The table shows about 180,000 distinct CDR3 sequences, with approximately 95% occurring only once. The CDR3 consists of 13 residues. V was cut by 3 bases and J by 8 bases, with 11 bases left in between. Germline V gene lookup returns CDR1 LNHDA and CDR2 SQIVND (reference sequence). This TCR was recovered from a human donor with Susac syndrome. This chain connects TRBV19 to TRBJ2-1; the D gene is possibly TRBD1 (5 bases). Sequenced material: CD4+ T cells from PBMCs. CDR3 sequence reads: CASSIPGQYEQFF. CDR3 nucleotides: TGTGCCAGTAGTATCCCAGGACAATATGAGCAGTTCTTC. The entire variable domain, with the rest obtained from reference TRBV19 and TRBJ2-1, is as follows: DGGITQSPKYLFRKEGQNVTLSCEQNLNHDAMYWYRQDPGQGLRLIYYSQIVNDFQKGDIAEGYSVSREKKESFPLTVTSAQKNPTAFYLCASSIPGQYEQFFGPGTRLTVL.